This is a list of T cell receptor beta chains from one sample in a study of T cell responses to AZD1222 COVID-19 vaccine. Using immunoSEQ multiplex PCR, the repertoire was profiled, and TCRdb retains in-frame clones only, with some absent. Of 120,000 to 150,000 clones listed, approximately 89% are singletons. The starting material was peripheral blood, obtained 28 days after the second AZD1222 dose. These TCRs come from an adult who received the AZD1222 COVID-19 vaccine. Both conserved end residues are part of each CDR3. Where a row states a size, it is once, few, many or the class of an expanded clone; other rows omit it.

cdr3_length	clone_size	v_call	cdr3_aa
13	-	TRBV18	CASSLGRPYEQYF
17	-	TRBV5-5	CASSFPSRLAARDTIYF
14	-	TRBV11-3	CASSLQVSGNTIYF
17	-	TRBV11-2	CASSRAASGSPRDEQFF
13	-	TRBV2	CASSETGDQPQHF
12	-	TRBV28	CASSLSGYGYTF
14	-	TRBV28	CASSPRGVQETQYF
11	-	TRBV28	CGTGNSYEQYF
17	-	TRBV27	CASSLSSGGTGNQPQHF
20	once	TRBV5-5	CASSLDGTEGKDPYNSPLHF
15	few	TRBV3-1/TRBV3-2	CASKQQALPLYEQYF
13	-	TRBV23-1	CASSHKGMDTQYF
15	-	TRBV18	CASSKDSYSNQPQHF
13	once	TRBV9	CASSVGTDEKLFF
13	few	TRBV5-4	CASSLTATYEQYF
16	-	TRBV18	CASSPGLAGQTNEQFF
13	-	TRBV27	CASSLGLLDTQYF
14	-	TRBV6-6	CASSYGETNTEAFF
14	-	TRBV5-6	CASRIIRGGTEAFF
14	once	TRBV4-3	CASSQAGGNQPQHF
13	once	TRBV19	CASTYGANYGYTF
14	once	TRBV7-9	CASSSVGTVYEAFF
15	-	TRBV30	CAWKGQGYMTGELFF
14	-	TRBV9	CASSVGQSWGTQYF
13	-	TRBV7-2	CASSLEQRGGYTF
16	-	TRBV5-1	CASSPPGGRMNTEAFF
20	-	TRBV23-1	CASSQPLDRGGKAGNQPQHF
17	-	TRBV5-4	CASSTGGLFGSTDTQYF
12	-	TRBV6-5	CASSYDGAQAFF
15	-	TRBV4-1	CASSQGVSSNQPQHF
13	-	TRBV10-3	CAIEPAGGHGYTF